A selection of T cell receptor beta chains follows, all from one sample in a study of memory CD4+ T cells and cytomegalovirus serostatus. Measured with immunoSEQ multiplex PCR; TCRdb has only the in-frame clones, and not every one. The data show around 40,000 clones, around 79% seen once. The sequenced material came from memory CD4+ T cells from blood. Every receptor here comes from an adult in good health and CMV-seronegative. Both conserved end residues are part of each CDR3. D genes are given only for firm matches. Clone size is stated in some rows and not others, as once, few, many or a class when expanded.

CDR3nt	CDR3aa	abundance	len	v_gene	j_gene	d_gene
TGTGCCAGCAGCTTAGGAGCGGGGAGGTACGAGCAGTACTTC	CASSLGAGRYEQYF	once	14	TRBV7-8	TRBJ2-7	TRBD2
TGTGCCTGGAGTGACGGCTCTAACTATGGCTACACCTTC	CAWSDGSNYGYTF	NA	13	TRBV30	TRBJ1-2	NA
TGTGCCAGCAGTGACAAAAGCGGGGGAAGCTACAATGAGCAGTTCTTC	CASSDKSGGSYNEQFF	NA	16	TRBV2	TRBJ2-1	TRBD2
TGTGCCAGCACCCCTTTACAGTCGGGCTACACCTTC	CASTPLQSGYTF	once	12	TRBV6-1	TRBJ1-2	NA
TGTGCCAGTAGTTCCGGGACAGGGATGAATTCACCCCTCCACTTT	CASSSGTGMNSPLHF	NA	15	TRBV19	TRBJ1-6	TRBD1
TGCAGCGTTTTCATTTGGCAGGCGGGACGAGGCGGCTATGGCTACACCTTC	CSVFIWQAGRGGYGYTF	NA	17	TRBV29-1	TRBJ1-2	NA
TGTGCCAGCAGCTTATTTCCCCCCTACGAGCAGTACTTC	CASSLFPPYEQYF	NA	13	TRBV7-6	TRBJ2-7	NA
TGTGCCAGCTCACCAAGTCCAGGCGATAATTCACCCCTCCACTTT	CASSPSPGDNSPLHF	NA	15	TRBV18	TRBJ1-6	NA
TGTGCCAGTAGTATAGGCGATCAGCCCCAGCATTTT	CASSIGDQPQHF	NA	12	TRBV19	TRBJ1-5	NA
TGTGCCAGCCTAGGTTCCAATCGGGATCAGCCCCAGCATTTT	CASLGSNRDQPQHF	NA	14	TRBV2	TRBJ1-5	NA
TGTGCCAGTAGTATGCGCCAGGGGGCCTATGGCTACACCTTC	CASSMRQGAYGYTF	few	14	TRBV19	TRBJ1-2	TRBD1
TGCAGCGCCACGGGGACAGCTTCCCTGTACGAGCAGTACTTC	CSATGTASLYEQYF	NA	14	TRBV29-1	TRBJ2-7	TRBD1
TGTGCTAGTGGTTTGCTTGGGGGCGCAGATACGCAGTATTTT	CASGLLGGADTQYF	NA	14	TRBV12-5	TRBJ2-3	NA
TGTGCCAGCAGCCCCGGTCGGGGGGAGACCATTCAGTACTTC	CASSPGRGETIQYF	NA	14	TRBV7-2	TRBJ2-4	TRBD2
TGTGCCAGCAGTGAATCTAGACAGGGGGTCATGTATGAAAAACTGTTTTTT	CASSESRQGVMYEKLFF	few	17	TRBV6-1	TRBJ1-4	TRBD1
TGTGCCAGCACCGACCTGCTCCAAGAGACCCAGTACTTC	CASTDLLQETQYF	NA	13	TRBV6-1	TRBJ2-5	NA
TGTGCCAGCAGTGACAGATATTATGGCTACACCTTC	CASSDRYYGYTF	NA	12	TRBV6-5	TRBJ1-2	NA
TGTGCCAGCAGCTCCCCCGGAGGGCACGTAAGGAGGTTCTTC	CASSSPGGHVRRFF	NA	14	TRBV7-9	TRBJ2-1	NA
TGTGCCACCAGCAGAGATTTGGCAGGGAGGGCCGGGGAGCTGTTTTTT	CATSRDLAGRAGELFF	once	16	TRBV15	TRBJ2-2	TRBD2
TGTGCCAGCAGCCCCGGGACAGGGACTGGCTACACCTTC	CASSPGTGTGYTF	NA	13	TRBV7-2	TRBJ1-2	TRBD1
TGTGCCAGCAGCCTACAGGGGTCGGAATCAGAGACCCAGTACTTC	CASSLQGSESETQYF	NA	15	TRBV2	TRBJ2-5	TRBD1
TGTGCCAGCAGCTTTTCCCGCGACACTGAAGCTTTCTTT	CASSFSRDTEAFF	NA	13	TRBV7-2	TRBJ1-1	NA
TGTGCCAGCAGCATCCGACAGGGAACCTACGAGCAGTACTTC	CASSIRQGTYEQYF	NA	14	TRBV21-1	TRBJ2-7	NA
TGTGCTAGCAGCCCAGGGATCGGGGAGACCCAGTACTTC	CASSPGIGETQYF	NA	13	TRBV7-7	TRBJ2-5	NA
TGTGCCAGCAGCTTAGTTGGGGACACCGGGGAGCTGTTTTTT	CASSLVGDTGELFF	NA	14	TRBV7-9	TRBJ2-2	NA
TGTGCCAGTACCTTAAGAACAGGAGAAGCTTTCTTT	CASTLRTGEAFF	few	12	TRBV19	TRBJ1-1	NA
TGTGCCAGCAGTTCCACCCGGAGAACAGGGGTGGAGACCCAGTACTTC	CASSSTRRTGVETQYF	NA	16	TRBV27	TRBJ2-5	TRBD1
TGTGCCAGCAGCATGGATTTGAAGACTGAAGCTTTCTTT	CASSMDLKTEAFF	NA	13	TRBV5-6	TRBJ1-1	NA
TGTGCCAGCAGTGAATCACTAGCTTTTCCCCTCCGACACAATGAGCAGTTCTTC	CASSESLAFPLRHNEQFF	NA	18	TRBV6-1	TRBJ2-1	NA
TGTGCCAGCAGCTTAGAGCCCCCGGGCGTAAGGGCCAAAAACATTCAGTACTTC	CASSLEPPGVRAKNIQYF	few	18	TRBV7-2	TRBJ2-4	NA
TGTGCCAGCAGCGTGTCCGACCCGGACAGAGCGGGTGGCTACACCTTC	CASSVSDPDRAGGYTF	few	16	TRBV9	TRBJ1-2	NA
TGCGCCAGCAGCTTGGAAGGACAGGGGTTTGGCTACACCTTC	CASSLEGQGFGYTF	NA	14	TRBV5-1	TRBJ1-2	TRBD1
TGTGCCAGTAGTATCGGGACAGGGGTGCTCCACGGGGAGCTGTTTTTT	CASSIGTGVLHGELFF	NA	16	TRBV19	TRBJ2-2	TRBD1
TGCAGTGCTAGTCCTAGCTACGAGCAGTACTTC	CSASPSYEQYF	once	11	TRBV20-1	TRBJ2-7	NA
TGTGCCAGCGGCAGATTCGGGACAGCTCATAATGAAAAACTGTTTTTT	CASGRFGTAHNEKLFF	NA	16	TRBV27	TRBJ1-4	TRBD1
TGTGCCAGCAGCTTTTCGAAGGATCCTGGGGCCAACGTCCTGACTTTC	CASSFSKDPGANVLTF	NA	16	TRBV11-2	TRBJ2-6	NA
TGTGCCATCAGTGATGCGGGGAGGGCAGATACGCAGTATTTT	CAISDAGRADTQYF	few	14	TRBV10-3	TRBJ2-3	TRBD2
TGTGCCAGCAGCTTAGAGACATACTCCTACGAGCAGTACTTC	CASSLETYSYEQYF	NA	14	TRBV7-2	TRBJ2-7	NA
TGTGCCAGCAGCATACTAGGGGCGGGGTCCGAGACCCAGTACTTC	CASSILGAGSETQYF	NA	15	TRBV21-1	TRBJ2-5	NA
TGTGCCAGCAGCCCAACCCGACGACGACAGGGCCAGAACTACGAGCAGTACTTC	CASSPTRRRQGQNYEQYF	NA	18	TRBV11-2	TRBJ2-7	TRBD1
TGTGCCACCAGCAGTTTATACAGGGGAAATAGCCCAGATACGCAGTATTTT	CATSSLYRGNSPDTQYF	NA	17	TRBV15	TRBJ2-3	TRBD1
TGTGCCAGCAGGGAGGACAGGGAAAAGGAAGCTTTCTTT	CASREDREKEAFF	NA	13	TRBV6-4	TRBJ1-1	TRBD1
TGTGCCAGCAGTCCGGACAGGGGAGTTTCCTACGAGCAGTACTTC	CASSPDRGVSYEQYF	once	15	TRBV6-5	TRBJ2-7	TRBD1
TGTGCCACCAGCTCCCCCTCCTCTTCACCCCTCCACTTT	CATSSPSSSPLHF	few	13	TRBV15	TRBJ1-6	NA
TGTGCCAGCAGTGAACGGGGGGCCTCCACAGATACGCAGTATTTT	CASSERGASTDTQYF	NA	15	TRBV2	TRBJ2-3	NA
TGTGCCAGCAGTTCCGGACAGGGCCCTAAAGCTTTCTTT	CASSSGQGPKAFF	NA	13	TRBV6-5	TRBJ1-1	TRBD1
TGTGCCAGCTCCGTTCAACCGGGACAGGAGTACGAGCAGTACTTC	CASSVQPGQEYEQYF	NA	15	TRBV18	TRBJ2-7	TRBD1
TGTGCCAGCAGCTCCATGCGGGGGAGTGGCTACACCTTC	CASSSMRGSGYTF	NA	13	TRBV5-4	TRBJ1-2	NA